Below, 27 T cell receptor beta chains from the same sample are listed, as sequenced in a study of T cell clonality in common variable immunodeficiency. Produced via immunoSEQ multiplex PCR; TCRdb's table is partial and in-frame only. The sample yields some 38,000 clones, without any singletons. Sequenced: peripheral blood mononuclear cells. All receptors derive from a person aged 18 to 75 in good health.

The sample holds many counts of this clone. The read terminates 3 residues before the CDR3 end, so the remaining end is supplied by the germline J gene. The rearrangement links TRBV14 to TRBJ2-1, with a possible D match to TRBD2 (5 bases). This CDR3 region has 14 residues. CDR1 is SGHDN and CDR2 is FVKESK in the germline V gene. The V end lost 4 bases, the J end lost 4 bases, and 11 bases lay between the germline ends. CDR3 protein: CASSRKRNYNEQFF. CDR3 bases read: TGTGCCAGCAGCCGCAAGCGGAATTACAATGAG.

The table lists this clone with many counts. Read data end 3 residues before the CDR3 end; the end is taken from the germline J gene. The genes are TRBV12-5 and TRBJ2-5; TRBD1 agrees at 9 bases. The V gene end was trimmed by 0 bases and the J gene end by 0 bases; junction bases not matched to a gene: 8. Germline V CDR1 and CDR2: LGHNT, FRNRAP. The CDR3 runs 18 residues. The DNA read from the CDR3 is TGTGCTAGTGGTTTGGTATGGGGAGGGACAGGGCACCAAGAGACC. This codes for CASGLVWGGTGHQET. In full, the CDR3 is CASGLVWGGTGHQETQYF.

The sample holds many counts of this clone. The read gets to within 3 residues of the CDR3 end, and the germline J gene fills in the rest. The V call is TRBV19, the J call TRBJ1-2; D unresolved. Between the trimmed V and J ends, which lost 1 base and 4 bases, there was a span of 13 bases. The CDR3 has 15 amino acids. The germline V gene encodes CDR1 LNHDA and CDR2 SQIVND (reference sequence). CDR3 loop: CASSIVRFEGYGYTF. The sequenced part of the CDR3 DNA is TGTGCCAGTAGTATAGTTCGGTTCGAGGGCTATGGC.

This clone was counted ten times or more. The CDR3 protein is CASSSGQAVINYGYTF. CDR3 DNA (partial): TGCGCCAGCAGCTCAGGACAGGCTGTGATAAACTATGGC. The chain recombines TRBV5-1 with TRBJ1-2, with 7 bases identical to TRBD1. Read data end 3 residues before the CDR3 end; the end is taken from the germline J gene. The V and J ends lost 3 bases and 2 bases, in that order; junction bases with no gene match: 10. This CDR3 comprises 16 residues. The V gene's germline CDR1 is SGHRS and CDR2 YFSETQ.

This clone was observed at least ten times. The read stops 3 residues short of the end of the CDR3; the missing end is completed from the germline J gene. This sequence joins TRBV20-1 and TRBJ2-3; 8 bases are shared with TRBD2. V gave up 2 bases and J gave up 5 bases; unmatched junction bases: 12. Germline CDR1 and CDR2: DFQATT and SNEGSKA (reference sequence). The length of the CDR3 is 16 residues. The CDR3 sequence is CSARPAGGREVDTQYF. The part of the CDR3 DNA that was read is TGCAGTGCTAGACCCGCCGGGGGGCGGGAGGTAGATACG.

Ten or more counts support this clone. Read data end 3 residues before the CDR3 end; the end is taken from the germline J gene. This chain links TRBV11-2 with TRBJ2-2; no firm D call. With 7 bases removed from V and 6 bases from J, the gap between germline ends came to 18 bases. The CDR3 spans 15 residues. Germline assignment: CDR1 SGHAT and CDR2 FQNNGV. Incomplete CDR3 DNA: TGTGCCAGCATCCACCTACCCCGTTCCGCCGGGGAG. Translation gives CASIHLPRSAGE. The CDR3 in its entirety is CASIHLPRSAGELFF.

At least ten counts were recorded for this clone. Coverage ceases 3 residues before the CDR3 finishes, and the germline J gene fills in the end. This chain joins TRBV18 and TRBJ2-3; TRBD1 might be the D (6 bases). This CDR3 contains 17 residues. V was trimmed by 3 bases and J by 6 bases, leaving 22 bases between them. The germline CDR1 and CDR2 sequences are KGHSH and LQKENI. The CDR3 spells CASSPVRQAGVGDTQYF. The CDR3 bases that were read are TGTGCCAGCTCACCCGTTCGACAGGCCGGAGTGGGGGATACG.

This clone was seen repeatedly, ten times or more. From the germline J gene comes the end of the CDR3, since the read stops 3 residues before it. This rearrangement joins TRBV12-3 or TRBV12-4 to TRBJ2-1, with D unresolved. V was cut by 5 bases and J by 4 bases, with 15 bases left in between. This CDR3 contains 15 residues. CDR3 DNA, as far as it was read: TGTGCCAGCAGTCCCAACCCCTCTAGTTACAATGAG. This gives the protein CASSPNPSSYNE. From start to end, the CDR3 is CASSPNPSSYNEQFF.

This clone was recorded many times. The sequenced fragment ends 3 residues before the CDR3 boundary, so the rest is inferred from the germline J gene. This rearrangement joins TRBV19 to TRBJ2-1, with 8 positions matching TRBD1. CDR3 length: 16 amino acids. Germline V lookup: CDR1 LNHDA, CDR2 SQIVND (reference sequence). Germline trimming cut 3 bases from V and 0 bases from J; bases unmatched to any gene: 4. Partial CDR3 DNA: TGTGCCAGTAGTATTATTCAGGGGGCCTCCTACAATGAG. It encodes CASSIIQGASYNE. The entire CDR3 is CASSIIQGASYNEQFF. Based on the CDR3 plus reference TRBV19 and TRBJ2-1, the full variable domain is DGGITQSPKYLFRKEGQNVTLSCEQNLNHDAMYWYRQDPGQGLRLIYYSQIVNDFQKGDIAEGYSVSREKKESFPLTVTSAQKNPTAFYLCASSIIQGASYNEQFFGPGTRLTVL.

This clone was counted at least ten times. The read gets to within 3 residues of the CDR3 end, and the germline J gene fills in the rest. This chain joins TRBV20-1 and TRBJ1-1; TRBD1 is a possible D gene (5 bases). The germline CDR1 and CDR2 sequences are DFQATT and SNEGSKA (reference sequence). There are 14 residues in the CDR3. Trimming took 5 bases from V and 0 from J, leaving 13 bases between them. The sequenced CDR3 bases are TGCAGTGCTGCTCTTGACAGACTGAACACTGAA. Residues: CSAALDRLNTE. The entire CDR3 protein reads CSAALDRLNTEAFF.

This clone was counted many times. The missing CDR3 end, 3 residues past where the read stops, is filled in from the germline J gene. This chain connects TRBV30 to TRBJ1-3, with D perhaps TRBD1 (5 bases). CDR3 length: 14 amino acids. Trimming shortened V by 4 bases and J by 0 bases, and 10 bases separated the two germline ends. Germline assignment: CDR1 GTSNPN and CDR2 SVGIG (reference sequence). The CDR3 bases that were read are TGTGCCTGGACCCCAGGGATCTCTGGAAACACC. Translated: CAWTPGISGNT. The full CDR3 sequence reads CAWTPGISGNTIYF.

This clone has at least ten counts. Coverage ceases 3 residues before the CDR3 finishes, and the germline J gene fills in the end. The gene calls are TRBV7-9 and TRBJ2-3, with TRBD1 matching over 11 bases. Germline assignment: CDR1 SEHNR and CDR2 FQNEAQ (reference sequence). The CDR3 contains 15 residues. With V trimmed by 4 bases and J by 3 bases, 3 bases remained unmatched. Partial CDR3 DNA: TGTGCCAGCAGCTCGGGGACAGGGGGTACAGATACG. Translation gives CASSSGTGGTDT. The whole CDR3 sequence is CASSSGTGGTDTQYF.

In its sample, this clone was seen many times. The read falls 3 residues short of the CDR3 end, and the missing part is taken from the germline J gene. J is TRBJ1-2 and V is TRBV5-1; 9 bases are a match to TRBD1. J lost 5 bases, V lost 4 bases, and 9 bases had no gene match. The CDR3 loop spans 15 amino acids. Germline values: CDR1 SGHRS, CDR2 YFSETQ. Incomplete CDR3 DNA: TGCGCCAGCAGCCCCCGACAGGGGGTGGGGTATGGC. Translating it yields CASSPRQGVGYG. The full CDR3 is CASSPRQGVGYGYTF.

Ten or more counts support this clone. The read stops 3 residues short of the end of the CDR3; the missing end is completed from the germline J gene. V gene TRBV5-1 combines with J gene TRBJ2-1; 7 nucleotides align to TRBD2. The germline CDR1 and CDR2 sequences are SGHRS and YFSETQ. The CDR3 spans 16 residues. V lost 0 bases to trimming and J lost 2 bases; unmatched junction nucleotides: 5. Incomplete CDR3 DNA: TGCGCCAGCAGCTTGGTGGGGGGAGGGACCTACAATGAG. Translated, it gives CASSLVGGGTYNE. The entire CDR3 sequence reads CASSLVGGGTYNEQFF.

This clone showed up many times. The CDR3 end falls 3 residues outside the read, so it is completed with the germline J gene. The rearrangement links TRBV28 to TRBJ2-7; TRBD2 matches 12 bases. J gave up 0 bases and V 4 bases, and 1 base lay outside the gene matches. This CDR3 spans 15 amino acids. The germline gives CDR1 MDHEN, CDR2 SYDVKM. The CDR3 protein is CASSWTSGISYEQYF. Partial CDR3 DNA: TGTGCCAGCAGTTGGACTAGCGGGATCTCCTACGAG.

In its sample, this clone was seen a few times. The sequenced fragment ends 3 residues before the CDR3 boundary, so the rest is inferred from the germline J gene. This chain connects TRBV14 to TRBJ2-7; D gene uncertain. This CDR3 contains 14 residues. With 0 bases removed from V and 6 bases from J, the gap between germline ends came to 12 bases. Per germline, CDR1 SGHDN and CDR2 FVKESK. The covered CDR3 bases are TGTGCCAGCAGCCAAGATCCAGGATGGTCCGAG. Protein sequence: CASSQDPGWSE. The complete CDR3 protein is CASSQDPGWSEQYF.

There are many counts of this clone. Germline and junction disagree at one end, which may indicate a read error. Read data end 3 residues before the CDR3 end; the end is taken from the germline J gene. This chain uses TRBV2 with TRBJ2-1; TRBD2 matches 10 bases. The CDR3 contains 15 residues. CDR1 and CDR2 (germline): SNHLY, FYNNEI. CDR3 DNA (partial): TGTGCCAGCACTGAAACTAGCGGGGTCTACAATGAG. Its translation: CASTETSGVYNE. The whole CDR3 protein is CASTETSGVYNEQFF.

This clone came up many times. The CDR3 extends 3 residues past the end of the read, so its final part is completed from the germline J gene. The V call is TRBV6-1, the J call TRBJ2-1, with D maybe TRBD1 (6 bases). CDR1 and CDR2 (germline): MNHNS, SASEGT. CDR3 size: 14 residues. V gave up 4 bases and J gave up 5 bases, with 12 bases separating them. The sequenced part of the CDR3 DNA is TGTGCCAGCAGTGGCCGGGACACAGACAATGAG. Translation: CASSGRDTDNE. The whole CDR3 is CASSGRDTDNEQFF.

This clone was counted many times. Incomplete CDR3 DNA: TGCGCCAGCAGTGAGCGGGATACGTACGAG. Translation: CASSERDTYE. The full-length CDR3 reads as CASSERDTYEQYF. V and J are TRBV4-1 and TRBJ2-7, with TRBD2 matching over 7 bases. Sequencing ends 3 residues short of the CDR3 end; the germline J gene provides the rest. CDR3 length: 13 amino acids. Germline V CDR1 and CDR2: MGHRA, YSYEKL. With V trimmed by 6 bases and J by 4 bases, 6 bases remained unmatched.

This clone was seen repeatedly, ten times or more. Read sequence stops 3 residues before the CDR3 end, and the germline J gene provides the missing end. The rearrangement joins TRBV3-1 (or the pseudogene TRBV3-2) to TRBJ2-3; TRBD2 matches 9 bases. CDR1 is LGHDT and CDR2 is YNNKEL in the germline V gene (reference sequence). The J segment lost 0 bases and the V segment lost 5 bases, leaving 6 bases of the junction unmatched. The CDR3 is made up of 16 amino acids. The DNA read from the CDR3 is TGTGCCAGCAGCTCTGTAGCGGGAGCGAGCACAGATACG. Its protein is CASSSVAGASTDT. From start to end, the CDR3 is CASSSVAGASTDTQYF.

This clone was seen a handful of times. Coverage ceases 3 residues before the CDR3 finishes, and the germline J gene fills in the end. This chain links TRBV11-1 with TRBJ2-7; D gene uncertain. CDR3 length: 13 amino acids. V dropped 5 bases and J dropped 0 bases, with 8 bases sitting between them. The germline gives CDR1 SGHAT, CDR2 FQDESV (reference sequence). The CDR3 loop reads CASSRDNSYEQYF. Partial CDR3 DNA: TGTGCCAGCAGCCGCGACAACTCCTACGAG.

This clone was seen repeatedly, ten times or more. With the read ending 3 residues before the CDR3 end, the germline J gene is used to fill in that end. The rearrangement joins TRBV2 to TRBJ1-1; D remains ambiguous. In germline, CDR1 is SNHLY, CDR2 FYNNEI. This CDR3 has 15 residues. V was cut by 7 bases and J by 4 bases, with 19 bases left in between. CDR3 DNA, as far as it was read: TGTGCCAGCATAAGGACTTACACCCCCCCCACTGAA. It translates to CASIRTYTPPTE. The full CDR3 sequence reads CASIRTYTPPTEAFF.

This clone has ten or more counts. The read gets to within 3 residues of the CDR3 end, and the germline J gene fills in the rest. The chain recombines TRBV7-9 with TRBJ2-7; TRBD2 might be the D (5 bases). With 0 bases removed from V and 6 bases from J, the gap between germline ends came to 12 bases. The CDR3 is 14 amino acids. Germline values: CDR1 SEHNR, CDR2 FQNEAQ (reference sequence). The CDR3 sequence: CASSLAEVASEQYF. The sequenced CDR3 bases are TGTGCCAGCAGCTTAGCGGAGGTAGCATCCGAG.

Ten or more counts support this clone. Here the CDR3 reads CASSFGAQSNEKLFF. CDR3 DNA, as far as it was read: TGTGCCAGCAGCTTTGGCGCACAGTCTAATGAAAAA. The chain is built from TRBV7-9 and TRBJ1-4; D gene unclear. The read terminates 3 residues ahead of where the CDR3 ends, so the germline J gene completes it. The CDR3 loop spans 15 amino acids. Germline-derived CDR1 and CDR2 are SEHNR and FQNEAQ (reference sequence). Trimming stripped 3 bases from V and 3 bases from J, with 11 bases between. Full variable domain (outside the CDR3, taken from reference TRBV7-9 and TRBJ1-4): DTGVSQNPRHKITKRGQNVTFRCDPISEHNRLYWYRQTLGQGPEFLTYFQNEAQLEKSRLLSDRFSAERPKGSFSTLEIQRTEQGDSAMYLCASSFGAQSNEKLFFGSGTQLSVL.

This clone was seen repeatedly, ten times or more. Read sequence stops 3 residues before the CDR3 end, and the germline J gene provides the missing end. The chain recombines TRBV7-9 with TRBJ1-1, with 7 bases that match TRBD1. The CDR3 is 13 residues long. The trim removed 3 bases at V and 4 bases at J, leaving 2 bases unmatched. CDR1 is SEHNR and CDR2 is FQNEAQ in the germline V gene (reference sequence). CDR3 bases read: TGTGCCAGCAGCTTTGACAGGGCCACTGAA. Its protein product is CASSFDRATE. The full CDR3 reads CASSFDRATEAFF.

This clone was seen many times. Read sequence stops 3 residues before the CDR3 end, and the germline J gene provides the missing end. V is TRBV11-2 and J is TRBJ2-2; 9 bases are a match to TRBD1. The CDR3 runs 15 residues. The germline gives CDR1 SGHAT, CDR2 FQNNGV. V lost 6 bases and J lost 7; bases outside the gene matches: 9. The CDR3 reads CASRAYRGPGGELFF. Partial CDR3 DNA: TGTGCCAGCAGAGCCTACAGGGGGCCGGGCGGGGAG.

This clone was observed many times. The CDR3 end is not reached by the read, which stops 3 residues before it; the germline J gene fills it in. The chain combines TRBV14 with TRBJ1-4; D ambiguous. V was shortened by 2 bases and J by 0 bases, with 7 bases between the two germline ends. This CDR3 contains 15 residues. From germline, CDR1 is SGHDN and CDR2 FVKESK. CDR3 DNA, as far as it was read: TGTGCCAGCAGCCAATGGCTCACAACTAATGAAAAA. This encodes CASSQWLTTNEK. Given in full, the CDR3 is CASSQWLTTNEKLFF. Looking up the rest from reference TRBV14 and TRBJ1-4 gives the full variable domain: EAGVTQFPSHSVIEKGQTVTLRCDPISGHDNLYWYRRVMGKEIKFLLHFVKESKQDESGMPNNRFLAERTGGTYSTLKVQPAELEDSGVYFCASSQWLTTNEKLFFGSGTQLSVL.